The entry that follows covers one TCR beta chain sequence. Sequenced by immunoSEQ multiplex PCR; TCRdb stores in-frame clones only, minus some. The sample consists of fewer than 200,000 clones, around 90% of them appearing once. The germline V and J ends were trimmed by 0 bases and 6 bases, with 14 bases remaining between them. The CDR3 spans 15 residues. The germline CDR1 and CDR2 sequences are SEHNR and FQNEAQ (reference sequence). These data are taken from a study of control samples from healthy donors and cancer patients. The genes are TRBV7-9 and TRBJ1-2, with unresolved D. The receptor's source is a woman in her forties or fifties in good health. Specimen: blood. The CDR3: CASSLAVLQEDGYTF. The CDR3, as DNA: TGTGCCAGCAGCTTAGCAGTCCTCCAGGAGGATGGCTACACCTTC.